The source of this TCR beta chain is a study of T cell changes during pregnancy in multiple sclerosis (dated by TCRdb to the late 2010s). Regarding the research as a whole: In women with multiple sclerosis, the researchers looked at how the T cell repertoire shifted as pregnancy progressed.

The CDR3 has 16 amino acids, counting the end cysteine and phenylalanine. Only the CDR3 region is kept as DNA, spanning 48 bases read in frame from base 1. Notes on this clone: The target of this receptor is not known. No quality values exist for individual bases; no much larger clone is one base distant.

The receptor library was made with the immunoSEQ multiplex PCR assay. TCRdb obtained this table from immuneACCESS and retained in-frame rearrangements with V and J assigned. These tables miss some clones; where compared with another copy, unresolved V genes account for less than half of the shortfall, and the remainder is unexplained. Within this sample are tens of thousands of clones, with approximately 85% of them counted one time only. The ten largest clonotypes hold around 1.6% of the sample. The source material was peripheral blood, sampled in the first trimester of pregnancy. The clonotype was recovered from a female donor with multiple sclerosis, enrolled in a pregnancy study. Rearrangement joined TRBV21-1 to TRBJ2-3; the table's D call of TRBD2 was not tested on the DNA. TRBV21-1 is an annotated pseudogene. The CDR3 has the sequence CASSNLREVRTDTQYF. In nucleotides, the sequence is TGTGCCAGCAGCAATTTGCGGGAAGTTCGCACAGATACGCAGTATTTT.